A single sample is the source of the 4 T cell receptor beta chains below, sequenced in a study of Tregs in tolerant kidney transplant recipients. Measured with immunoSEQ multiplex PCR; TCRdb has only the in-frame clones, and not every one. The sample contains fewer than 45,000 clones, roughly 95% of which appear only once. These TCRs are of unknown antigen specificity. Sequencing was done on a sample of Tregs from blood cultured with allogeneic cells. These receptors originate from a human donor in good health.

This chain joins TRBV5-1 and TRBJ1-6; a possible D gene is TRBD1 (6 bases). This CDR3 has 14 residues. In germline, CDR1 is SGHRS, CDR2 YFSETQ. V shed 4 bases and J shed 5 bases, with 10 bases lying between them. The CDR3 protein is CASSQQGNNSPLHF. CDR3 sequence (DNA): TGCGCCAGCAGCCAACAGGGAAATAATTCACCCCTCCACTTT.

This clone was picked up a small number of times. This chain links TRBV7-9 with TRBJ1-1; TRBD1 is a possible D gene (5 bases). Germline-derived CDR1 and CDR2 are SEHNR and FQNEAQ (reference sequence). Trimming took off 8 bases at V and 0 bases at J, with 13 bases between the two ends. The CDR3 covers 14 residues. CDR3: CASCKGRLNTEAFF. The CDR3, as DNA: TGTGCCAGCTGCAAGGGGCGGCTGAACACTGAAGCTTTCTTT. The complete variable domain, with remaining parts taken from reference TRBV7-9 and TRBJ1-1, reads DTGVSQNPRHKITKRGQNVTFRCDPISEHNRLYWYRQTLGQGPEFLTYFQNEAQLEKSRLLSDRFSAERPKGSFSTLEIQRTEQGDSAMYLCASCKGRLNTEAFFGQGTRLTVV.

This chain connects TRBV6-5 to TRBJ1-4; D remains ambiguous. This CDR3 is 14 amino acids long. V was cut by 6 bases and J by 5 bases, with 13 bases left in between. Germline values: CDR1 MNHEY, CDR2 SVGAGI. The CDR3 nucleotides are TGTGCCAGCAGCGTGGCCGGTCTGAATGAAAAACTGTTTTTT. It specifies CASSVAGLNEKLFF.

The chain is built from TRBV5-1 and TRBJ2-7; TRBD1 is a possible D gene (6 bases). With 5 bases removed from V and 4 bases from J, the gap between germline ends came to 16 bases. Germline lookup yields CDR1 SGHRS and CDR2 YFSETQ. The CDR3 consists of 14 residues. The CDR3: CASSSGQPGYEQYF. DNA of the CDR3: TGCGCCAGCAGTTCAGGACAGCCAGGGTACGAGCAGTACTTC.